Shown below are 18 T cell receptor beta chains from a single sample sequenced in a study of cytomegalovirus exposure and HLA in healthy donors. Use of 60 Vbeta and 13 Jbeta primers characterized the PCR. Sequenced by immunoSEQ multiplex PCR; TCRdb stores in-frame clones only, minus some. The sample holds some 80,000 clones, around 82% seen once. Sequenced input: PBMCs. These receptors all come from a man aged 35 to 55 in good health and CMV-seronegative.

The chain carries TRBV18 and TRBJ2-3; TRBD1 aligns across 9 bases. Germline-derived CDR1 and CDR2 are KGHSH and LQKENI. The CDR3 is 15 amino acids. Unmatched junction bases numbered 2, after V lost 3 bases and J lost 1 base. The CDR3 DNA is TGTGCCAGCTCACCCCGGACAGGGGGCACAGATACGCAGTATTTT. Protein product: CASSPRTGGTDTQYF.

The chain joins TRBV5-6 to TRBJ1-1; no clear D. The length of the CDR3 is 15 residues. The germline gives CDR1 SGHDT, CDR2 YYEEEE. V lost 0 bases and J lost 1, with 10 bases in between. In DNA, the CDR3 is TGTGCCAGCAGCTTGGTGGCAGATCCGAACACTGAAGCTTTCTTT. Protein product: CASSLVADPNTEAFF.

The rearrangement joins TRBV10-3 to TRBJ2-1; 9 nucleotides align to TRBD2. With 10 bases clipped from V and 8 bases from J, the junction kept 9 bases outside the gene matches. This CDR3 is 13 amino acids long. Germline V gives CDR1 ENHRY, CDR2 SYGVKD. The chain's CDR3 is CATRGGTRDEQFF. The CDR3 coding sequence is TGTGCCACGCGGGGGGGGACCCGCGATGAGCAGTTCTTC.

This clone was counted a single time. The J gene is TRBJ2-1, the V gene TRBV9; D might be TRBD1 (5 bases). Germline CDR1 SGDLS, CDR2 YYNGEE. The CDR3 runs to 16 residues. V dropped 0 bases and J dropped 5 bases, with 15 bases sitting between them. In DNA form, the CDR3 reads TGTGCCAGCAGCGTAGCTTTAGGGGAAGGACACAATGAGCAGTTCTTC. Translated, it gives CASSVALGEGHNEQFF.

This clone was detected only a few times. The chain carries TRBV18 and TRBJ1-1, with D possibly being TRBD1 (5 bases). V gave up 6 bases and J gave up 5 bases, with 16 bases separating them. Germline CDR1 is KGHSH and CDR2 is LQKENI. This CDR3 spans 14 amino acids. In nucleotides, the CDR3 is TGTGCCAGCTCCGGTGGGGGGGTAGGGACTGAAGCTTTCTTT. Translation gives CASSGGGVGTEAFF.

The J gene is TRBJ2-4, the V gene TRBV7-2; no firm D call. The CDR3 is 14 residues long. Trimming shortened V by 2 bases and J by 0 bases, and 5 bases separated the two germline ends. CDR1 SGHTA and CDR2 FQGNSA come from the germline V gene. The DNA of the CDR3 is TGTGCCAGCAGCTTAACTCTAGCCAAAAACATTCAGTACTTC. This sequence encodes CASSLTLAKNIQYF.

This clone was observed once. CDR3: CASRDRIYNEQFF. The DNA of the CDR3 is TGTGCCAGCAGGGACAGGATCTACAATGAGCAGTTCTTC. The rearrangement joins TRBV6-1 to TRBJ2-1, with 7 bases matching TRBD1. The germline V gene has CDR1 MNHNS and CDR2 SASEGT. V dropped 6 bases and J dropped 3; count of bases not matched to a gene: 2. This CDR3 contains 13 residues.

The chain links TRBV12-1 to TRBJ1-6. TRBV12-1 is a listed pseudogene. The CDR3 runs to 12 residues. The CDR3 DNA sequence: TGTGCCAGCAGCGCTTCCCGGTCACCCCTCCACTTT. Encoded protein: CASSASRSPLHF.

This rearrangement joins TRBV7-9 to TRBJ1-4; possibly TRBD1 for D (5 bases). The V end was cut by 5 bases, the J end by 3 bases, with 13 bases between. The CDR3 is 15 residues long. The germline V gene encodes CDR1 SEHNR and CDR2 FQNEAQ (reference sequence). CDR3 protein: CASSPQWGANEKLFF. CDR3 sequence (DNA): TGTGCCAGCAGCCCTCAGTGGGGGGCTAATGAAAAACTGTTTTTT.

The V and J genes are TRBV5-5 and TRBJ2-5; D remains ambiguous. This CDR3 has 14 residues. In germline, CDR1 is SGHKS, CDR2 YYEKEE (reference sequence). The V gene lost 0 bases and the J gene lost 2 bases, with 8 bases spanning the gap. CDR3 sequence reads: CASSLDVSQETQYF. The CDR3 bases are TGTGCCAGCAGCTTGGATGTCAGTCAAGAGACCCAGTACTTC.

The gene calls are TRBV5-1 and TRBJ1-1; the match to TRBD1 covers 8 bases. The CDR3 contains 16 residues. CDR1 and CDR2 from the germline V gene are SGHRS and YFSETQ. V lost 1 base, J lost 1 base, and 6 bases stayed unmatched. CDR3 amino acids: CASSLTIGQGNTEAFF. The CDR3 DNA is TGCGCCAGCAGCTTGACCATCGGACAGGGGAACACTGAAGCTTTCTTT.

The V gene is TRBV13, the J gene TRBJ1-6; tentative D call: TRBD1 (6 bases). Trimming removed 3 bases from V and 10 bases from J, with 13 bases in between. The CDR3 sequence is 14 residues long. CDR1 is PRHDT, CDR2 FYEKMQ, per germline (reference sequence). The CDR3 nucleotides are TGTGCCAGCAGCTTCGGGACACGCCTGTCACCCCTCCACTTT. Translated: CASSFGTRLSPLHF. The complete variable domain, with remaining parts taken from reference TRBV13 and TRBJ1-6, reads AAGVIQSPRHLIKEKRETATLKCYPIPRHDTVYWYQQGPGQDPQFLISFYEKMQSDKGSIPDRFSAQQFSDYHSELNMSSLELGDSALYFCASSFGTRLSPLHFGNGTRLTVT.

The chain has TRBV6-5 and TRBJ2-3; D possibly corresponds to TRBD2 (5 bases). The CDR3 extends over 13 amino acids. V lost 8 bases, J lost 2 bases, and 11 bases lay in between. The germline V gene has CDR1 MNHEY and CDR2 SVGAGI. The CDR3 DNA sequence: TGTGCCAGCGGTCCGGGGATCACAGATACGCAGTATTTT. Translating it yields CASGPGITDTQYF.

This chain joins TRBV18 and TRBJ1-2, with 9 bases fitting TRBD1. Trimming at V came to 4 bases and at J to 3 bases, leaving 3 bases not matched to a gene. From germline, CDR1 is KGHSH and CDR2 LQKENI. The CDR3 sequence is 14 residues long. The CDR3 coding sequence is TGTGCCAGCTCACTGAGGACAGGGGACTATGGCTACACCTTC. This gives the protein CASSLRTGDYGYTF.

The chain couples TRBV5-4 to TRBJ2-1, with TRBD2 as a possible D gene (7 bases). V was pared by 3 bases and J by 3 bases, with 16 bases between. Germline assignment: CDR1 SGHNT and CDR2 YYREEE (reference sequence). The CDR3 has 16 residues. CDR3 amino acids: CASSSPVGGLYNEQFF. In DNA form, the CDR3 reads TGTGCCAGCAGCTCACCCGTGGGGGGGCTCTACAATGAGCAGTTCTTC.

The chain recombines TRBV2 with TRBJ1-5, with 7 bases lining up with TRBD1. Trimming cost V 9 bases and J 0 bases; bases outside gene matches: 5. The CDR3 consists of 14 residues. Germline V gene lookup returns CDR1 SNHLY and CDR2 FYNNEI. CDR3 sequence (DNA): TGTGCCAGTAGACAGGGTAATAGCAATCAGCCCCAGCATTTT. The encoded protein is CASRQGNSNQPQHF.

This clone was found once. This sequence joins TRBV6-5 and TRBJ2-2; the D is unclear. Trimming cost V 7 bases and J 1 base, with 13 bases left between them. Germline V gene lookup returns CDR1 MNHEY and CDR2 SVGAGI. The CDR3 is made up of 15 amino acids. The CDR3 sequence: CASTKGVMNTGELFF. CDR3 DNA: TGTGCCAGCACCAAAGGAGTGATGAACACCGGGGAGCTGTTTTTT.

Points on this clone: A junction boundary mismatches the germline segment, possibly from a read error. This chain uses TRBV7-9 with TRBJ1-4; weak D call: TRBD1 (6 bases). CDR1 and CDR2 (germline): SEHNR, FQNEAQ (reference sequence). The CDR3 is made up of 16 amino acids. CDR3 amino acids: CARSPDVSTTGQPPVF. In DNA form, the CDR3 reads TGTGCCCGCAGCCCGGATGTATCAACAACCGGACAGCCCCCAGTTTTT. The full variable domain, its missing parts supplied by reference TRBV7-9 and TRBJ1-4, is DTGVSQNPRHKITKRGQNVTFRCDPISEHNRLYWYRQTLGQGPEFLTYFQNEAQLEKSRLLSDRFSAERPKGSFSTLEIQRTEQGDSAMYLCARSPDVSTTGQPPVFGSGTQLSVL.